Listed below are T cell receptor beta chains from one sample, sequenced in a study of blood T cell repertoires in COVID-19. Clones were sequenced by immunoSEQ multiplex PCR, and TCRdb holds only the in-frame ones, with some missing. The sample contains 120,000 to 150,000 clones, 84% of which appear only once. The sample consisted of PBMCs or T cells enriched from blood (not recorded which). Receptors originate from a woman in her forties or fifties with acute COVID-19. Each CDR3 is given with its conserved first and last residue. The D gene is left open where the match is weak. Rows may omit the clone size; those that give it use once, few, many or a size class.

clone_size | d_call | j_call | v_call | cdr3_nt | cdr3_aa
NA | NA | TRBJ1-1 | TRBV11-3 | TGTGCCAGCAGCTCACAGAGTAACACTGAAGCTTTCTTT | CASSSQSNTEAFF
NA | NA | TRBJ2-4 | TRBV3-1/TRBV3-2 | TGTGCCAGCAGCCAAGAGGAGGGACTAGCCAAAAACATTCAGTACTTC | CASSQEEGLAKNIQYF
NA | NA | TRBJ2-3 | TRBV5-4 | TGTGCCAGCAGCTTGGCTAGGCGGAGCACAGATACGCAGTATTTT | CASSLARRSTDTQYF
NA | TRBD2 | TRBJ2-7 | TRBV11-3 | TGTGCCAGCAGCTTATTCGGCGGGAGTTACGAGCAGTACTTC | CASSLFGGSYEQYF
NA | NA | TRBJ2-2 | TRBV5-8 | TGTGCCAGCGGGGACGGACTATACACCGGGGAGCTGTTTTTT | CASGDGLYTGELFF
NA | TRBD2 | TRBJ2-3 | TRBV28 | TGTGCCAGCAGTCCCCGACTAGCGGTCACAGATACGCAGTATTTT | CASSPRLAVTDTQYF
NA | TRBD1 | TRBJ2-7 | TRBV12-3/TRBV12-4 | TGTGCCAGCAGCATACAGGGGGCATACGAGCAGTACTTC | CASSIQGAYEQYF
NA | TRBD1 | TRBJ1-3 | TRBV10-2 | TGCGCCAGCAGTGGAGGACAGGGGATAAAAACTGGAAACACCATATATTTT | CASSGGQGIKTGNTIYF
NA | TRBD1 | TRBJ2-1 | TRBV5-1 | TGCGCCAGCAGCTTATGGGACAGGTCCGGTGGGAATGAGCAGTTCTTC | CASSLWDRSGGNEQFF
NA | NA | TRBJ1-2 | TRBV9 | TGTGCCAGCAGCGTAGGGGAGGACTATGGCTACACCTTC | CASSVGEDYGYTF
NA | NA | TRBJ2-2 | TRBV19 | TGTGCCAGTAGTACCAGCCGGGATACCACCGGGGAGCTGTTTTTT | CASSTSRDTTGELFF
NA | TRBD1 | TRBJ1-1 | TRBV28 | TGTGCCAGCTGGCGCATGGCAGGGGGGAACACTGAAGCTTTCTTT | CASWRMAGGNTEAFF
NA | NA | TRBJ2-7 | TRBV28 | TGTGCCAGCATCTCCCCCGGGAGTTACGAGCAGTACTTC | CASISPGSYEQYF
NA | NA | TRBJ2-7 | TRBV11-2 | TGTGCCAGCAGTCTCTCCGGTGGCTCCTACGAGCAGTACTTC | CASSLSGGSYEQYF
NA | NA | TRBJ2-3 | TRBV2 | TGTGCCAGCAGTGCGGTACTCAACACAGATACGCAGTATTTT | CASSAVLNTDTQYF
NA | TRBD1 | TRBJ2-5 | TRBV5-1 | TGCGCCAGCAGCCCGGGACAGGGTTATCAAGAGACCCAGTACTTC | CASSPGQGYQETQYF
NA | TRBD1 | TRBJ2-7 | TRBV6-2/TRBV6-3 | TGTGCCAGCAGTTTGACAGGGGGCTACTACGAGCAGTACTTC | CASSLTGGYYEQYF
NA | NA | TRBJ1-1 | TRBV5-6 | TGTGCCAGCACCCGGGGACTGGAGAACACTGAAGCTTTCTTT | CASTRGLENTEAFF
few | NA | TRBJ2-1 | TRBV30 | TGTGCCTGGAGTGTTGGCCTAGCCGATGTGGATGAGCAGTTCTTC | CAWSVGLADVDEQFF
NA | NA | TRBJ2-2 | TRBV5-6 | TGTGCCAGCAGGGTAAAAGGGACATTAGGAACCGGGGAGCTGTTTTTT | CASRVKGTLGTGELFF
NA | NA | TRBJ1-4 | TRBV5-1 | TGCGCCAGCAGCTTGGTAGCGGGGAGGGAGAATGAAAAACTGTTTTTT | CASSLVAGRENEKLFF
NA | NA | TRBJ2-1 | TRBV11-2 | TGTGCCAGCAGCTTATTTTTTCCGGTAGTGGATGAGCAGTTCTTC | CASSLFFPVVDEQFF
NA | TRBD2 | TRBJ2-1 | TRBV4-1 | TGCGCCAGCAGCCAGGAGAGGAGTTCCGGGACTAGGGTCAATGAGCAGTTCTTC | CASSQERSSGTRVNEQFF
NA | TRBD1 | TRBJ1-1 | TRBV10-1 | TGCGCCAGCAGTGAGAGCGGGAGACAGGGCGCTGAAGCTTTCTTT | CASSESGRQGAEAFF
NA | NA | TRBJ1-2 | TRBV21-1 | TGTGCCAGCAGCAAAGCGCTTTCCAGGGTCGGCTATGGCTACACCTTC | CASSKALSRVGYGYTF
many | NA | TRBJ1-5 | TRBV12-3/TRBV12-4 | TGTGCCAGCAGAGGCCGGGGGCAGCCCCAGCATTTT | CASRGRGQPQHF
NA | TRBD2 | TRBJ2-1 | TRBV14 | TGTGCCAGCAGCTACGCTAGCGGGAACGTATATGAGCAGTTCTTC | CASSYASGNVYEQFF
NA | NA | TRBJ2-7 | TRBV5-3 | TGTGCCAGAAGCGCCAGGACCAGGAGGCACCACGAGCAGTACTTC | CARSARTRRHHEQYF
few | NA | TRBJ1-4 | TRBV6-5 | TGTGCCAGCAGTCAACGGGGGTCGGACGAAAAACTGTTTTTT | CASSQRGSDEKLFF
NA | TRBD2 | TRBJ2-7 | TRBV6-5 | TGTGCCAGCAGGGAGATAGCGGGGTCCTACGAGCAGTACTTC | CASREIAGSYEQYF
NA | TRBD2 | TRBJ2-7 | TRBV6-2/TRBV6-3 | TGTGCCAGCAGTTACTCGCCTAGCGGGAGCCACGAGCAGTACTTC | CASSYSPSGSHEQYF
once | TRBD1 | TRBJ2-7 | TRBV28 | TGTGCCAGCAGTTCAGCAGGGGGCGGGGATGAGCAGTACTTC | CASSSAGGGDEQYF
NA | NA | TRBJ1-2 | TRBV6-5 | TGTGCCAGCAGTTACTCGTTTGCGGACTATGGCTACACCTTC | CASSYSFADYGYTF
NA | TRBD1 | TRBJ1-3 | TRBV7-2 | TGTGCCAGCAGCGCCGGACAGGCTGTCACCATATATTTT | CASSAGQAVTIYF
NA | TRBD1 | TRBJ1-2 | TRBV2 | TGTGCCAGCAGTCAGGGACAGGGGGAAGATGGCTACACCTTC | CASSQGQGEDGYTF
once | NA | TRBJ1-1 | TRBV4-2 | TGTGCCAGCAGCCAGGTTCAGGTTAGGAACACTGAAGCTTTCTTT | CASSQVQVRNTEAFF
NA | NA | TRBJ2-2 | TRBV19 | TGTGCCAGTAGTATAGGGGGAGGAGCAACCAACACCGGGGAGCTGTTTTTT | CASSIGGGATNTGELFF
NA | NA | TRBJ1-6 | TRBV2 | TGTGCCAGCAGTGAAGGGGGGCAAATTTCACCCCTCCACTTT | CASSEGGQISPLHF
NA | TRBD2 | TRBJ2-1 | TRBV10-2 | TGCGCCAGCAGTGAGAGTCTGGCTAGCGGGAGCCGGGATGAGCAGTTCTTC | CASSESLASGSRDEQFF
NA | TRBD2 | TRBJ2-7 | TRBV27 | TGTGCCAGCAGTTTCTACCGGGGGGCCTACGAGCAGTACTTC | CASSFYRGAYEQYF
NA | TRBD1 | TRBJ1-2 | TRBV3-1/TRBV3-2 | TGTGCCAGCAGCCAAGAGGACAGGGACTATGGCTACACCTTC | CASSQEDRDYGYTF
NA | TRBD2 | TRBJ2-7 | TRBV18 | TGTGCCAGCTCCCTGTCCCGCGCGGGAGGGTCATATTCCTACGAGCAGTACTTC | CASSLSRAGGSYSYEQYF
once | TRBD1 | TRBJ2-5 | TRBV7-9 | TGTGCCAGCAGCGCAACAGGGGGTGGAACGGAGACCCAGTACTTC | CASSATGGGTETQYF
NA | TRBD2 | TRBJ2-7 | TRBV6-2/TRBV6-3 | TGTGCCAGCAGTTACGATCATCTTTCGGGAGGAACCTACGAGCAGTACTTC | CASSYDHLSGGTYEQYF
NA | TRBD2 | TRBJ2-2 | TRBV5-6 | TGTGCCAGCAGCATTAGCGGGAGGGCCTTGCAGCTGTTTTTT | CASSISGRALQLFF
once | TRBD2 | TRBJ2-1 | TRBV5-1 | TGCGCCAGCAGCTTGAACGGGAGGGCCTCCTACAATGAGCAGTTCTTC | CASSLNGRASYNEQFF
NA | TRBD2 | TRBJ2-3 | TRBV5-1 | TGCGCCAGCAGCTTGGCGGCGGGAGGGAGCACAGATACGCAGTATTTT | CASSLAAGGSTDTQYF
NA | NA | TRBJ1-5 | TRBV5-5 | TGTGCCAGCAGCTTTGGGGAGCATAGCAATCAGCCCCAGCATTTT | CASSFGEHSNQPQHF
NA | NA | TRBJ2-7 | TRBV2 | TGTGCCAGCAGTGAGGGGGGAGCCATCTCCTACGAGCAGTACTTC | CASSEGGAISYEQYF
NA | TRBD1 | TRBJ2-5 | TRBV30 | TGTGCCTGGACTCGACAGGGGGGCCAAGAGACCCAGTACTTC | CAWTRQGGQETQYF
NA | TRBD1 | TRBJ2-7 | TRBV7-2 | TGTGCCAGCAGCTCTCAACAGGGGGCCGGCGAGCAGTACTTC | CASSSQQGAGEQYF
NA | TRBD1 | TRBJ1-5 | TRBV30 | TGTGCCTGGAGCCCCCCCGGGACAGGGAATCAGCCCCAGCATTTT | CAWSPPGTGNQPQHF
NA | TRBD2 | TRBJ2-5 | TRBV5-1 | TGCGCCAGTGGACTAGCGGGAGGGCCGGAAGAGACCCAGTACTTC | CASGLAGGPEETQYF
NA | NA | TRBJ1-1 | TRBV6-5 | TGTGCCAGCAGACAGAAGGACAGCTGCACTGAAGCTTTCTTT | CASRQKDSCTEAFF
NA | TRBD2 | TRBJ2-7 | TRBV11-3 | TGTGCCAGCAGCCGCCCCGTAGGGAGGGAATACTTC | CASSRPVGREYF
medium-sized | TRBD1 | TRBJ1-2 | TRBV2 | TGTGCCAGCACTGACAGGGTTTACTATGGCTACACCTTC | CASTDRVYYGYTF
few | TRBD2 | TRBJ2-7 | TRBV4-3 | TGCGCCAGCAGCCAAGCCAAGACTAGCGGGTACGAGCAGTACTTC | CASSQAKTSGYEQYF